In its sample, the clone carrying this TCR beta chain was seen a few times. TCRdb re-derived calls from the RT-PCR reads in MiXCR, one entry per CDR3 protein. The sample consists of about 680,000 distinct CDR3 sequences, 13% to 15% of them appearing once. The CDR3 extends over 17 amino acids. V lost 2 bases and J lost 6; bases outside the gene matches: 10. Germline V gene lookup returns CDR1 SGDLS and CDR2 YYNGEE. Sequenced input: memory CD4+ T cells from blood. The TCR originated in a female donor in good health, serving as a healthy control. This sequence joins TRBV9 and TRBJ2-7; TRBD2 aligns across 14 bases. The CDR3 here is CASSVSPGLAGGSEQYF. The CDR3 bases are TGTGCCAGCAGCGTGAGCCCCGGACTAGCGGGAGGATCCGAGCAGTACTTC.